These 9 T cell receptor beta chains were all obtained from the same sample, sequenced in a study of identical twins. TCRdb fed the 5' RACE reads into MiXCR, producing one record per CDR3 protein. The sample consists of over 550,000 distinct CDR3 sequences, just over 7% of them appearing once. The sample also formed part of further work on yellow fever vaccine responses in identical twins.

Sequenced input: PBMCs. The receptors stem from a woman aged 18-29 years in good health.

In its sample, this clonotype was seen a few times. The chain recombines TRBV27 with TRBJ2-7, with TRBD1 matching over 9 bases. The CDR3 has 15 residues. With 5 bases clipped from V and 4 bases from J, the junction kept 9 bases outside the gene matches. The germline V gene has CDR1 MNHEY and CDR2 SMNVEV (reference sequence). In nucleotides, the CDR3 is TGTGCCAGCAGTCCCCGGGGGACAGGGCAATACGAGCAGTACGTC. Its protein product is CASSPRGTGQYEQYV.

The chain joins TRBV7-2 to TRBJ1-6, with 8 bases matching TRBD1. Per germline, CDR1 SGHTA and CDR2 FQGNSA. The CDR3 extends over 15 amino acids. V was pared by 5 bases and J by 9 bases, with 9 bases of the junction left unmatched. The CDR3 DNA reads TGTGCCAGCAGCCGGGACAGGCCTCCAGGTTCACCCCTCCACTTT. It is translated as CASSRDRPPGSPLHF.

The CDR3 DNA sequence: TGCAGTGCTCACAAAGTACGGGATGAAGAGACCCAGTACTTC. It translates to CSAHKVRDEETQYF. The V gene is TRBV20-1, the J gene TRBJ2-5, with D perhaps matching TRBD2 (5 bases). Looked up from germline, CDR1 is DFQATT and CDR2 is SNEGSKA (reference sequence). CDR3 length: 14 residues. Trimming removed 5 bases from V and 3 bases from J, with 16 bases in between.

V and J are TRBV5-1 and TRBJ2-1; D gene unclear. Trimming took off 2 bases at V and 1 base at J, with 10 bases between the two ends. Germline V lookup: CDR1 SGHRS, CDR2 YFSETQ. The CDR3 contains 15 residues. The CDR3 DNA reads TGCGCCAGCAGCTTACACTACCCATCCTACAATGAGCAGTTCTTC. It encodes CASSLHYPSYNEQFF.

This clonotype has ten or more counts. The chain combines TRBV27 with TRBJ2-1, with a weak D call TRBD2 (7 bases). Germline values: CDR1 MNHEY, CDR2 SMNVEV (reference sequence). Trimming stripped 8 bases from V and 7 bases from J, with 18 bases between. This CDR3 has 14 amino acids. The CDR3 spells CASAKGGSANEQFF. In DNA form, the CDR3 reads TGTGCCAGCGCTAAGGGGGGGAGTGCGAATGAGCAGTTCTTC.

This CDR3 reads CASSTELTSGSSDTQYF. In nucleotides, the CDR3 is TGTGCCAGCAGCACAGAGCTGACTAGCGGGAGCTCGGATACGCAGTATTTT. The J gene is TRBJ2-3, the V gene TRBV7-2; 12 bases map to TRBD2. The junction had 12 bases not matched to a gene; V was cut back by 5 bases and J by 6 bases. CDR3 size: 17 residues. The germline gives CDR1 SGHTA, CDR2 FQGNSA.

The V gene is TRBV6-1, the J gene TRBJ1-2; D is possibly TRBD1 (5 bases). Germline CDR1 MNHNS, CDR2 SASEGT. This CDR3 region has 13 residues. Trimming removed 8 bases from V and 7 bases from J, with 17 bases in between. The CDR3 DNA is TGTGCCAGCGCCCGGGACGAAAGAGTTGGCTACACCTTC. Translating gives CASARDERVGYTF.

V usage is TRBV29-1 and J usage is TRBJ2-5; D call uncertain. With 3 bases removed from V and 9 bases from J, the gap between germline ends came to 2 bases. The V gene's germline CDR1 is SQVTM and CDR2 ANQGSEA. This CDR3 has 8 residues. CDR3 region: CSVEAQYF. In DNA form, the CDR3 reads TGCAGCGTTGAGGCCCAGTACTTC.

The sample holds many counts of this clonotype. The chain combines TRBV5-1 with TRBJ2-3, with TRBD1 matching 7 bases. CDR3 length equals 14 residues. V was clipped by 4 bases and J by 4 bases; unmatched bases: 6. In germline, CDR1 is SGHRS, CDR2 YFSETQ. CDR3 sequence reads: CASSRTDRSDTQYF. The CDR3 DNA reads TGCGCCAGCAGCAGGACGGACAGGTCAGATACGCAGTATTTT. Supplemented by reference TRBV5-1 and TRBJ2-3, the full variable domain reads KAGVTQTPRYLIKTRGQQVTLSCSPISGHRSVSWYQQTPGQGLQFLFEYFSETQRNKGNFPGRFSGRQFSNSRSEMNVSTLELGDSALYLCASSRTDRSDTQYFGPGTRLTVL.